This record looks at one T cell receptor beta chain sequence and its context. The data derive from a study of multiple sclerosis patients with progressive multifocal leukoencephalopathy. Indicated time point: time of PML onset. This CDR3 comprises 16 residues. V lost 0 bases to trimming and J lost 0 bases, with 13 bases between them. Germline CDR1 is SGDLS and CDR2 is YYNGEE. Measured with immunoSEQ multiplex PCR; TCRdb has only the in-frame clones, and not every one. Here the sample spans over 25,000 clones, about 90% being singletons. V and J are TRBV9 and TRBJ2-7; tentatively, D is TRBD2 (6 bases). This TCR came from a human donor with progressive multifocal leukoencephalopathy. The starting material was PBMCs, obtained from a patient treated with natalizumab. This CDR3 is CASSVGPQAGSYEQYF. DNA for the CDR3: TGTGCCAGCAGCGTAGGCCCCCAAGCGGGCTCCTACGAGCAGTACTTC. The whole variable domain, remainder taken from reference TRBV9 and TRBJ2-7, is DSGVTQTPKHLITATGQRVTLRCSPRSGDLSVYWYQQSLDQGLQFLIQYYNGEERAKGNILERFSAQQFPDLHSELNLSSLELGDSALYFCASSVGPQAGSYEQYFGPGTRLTVT.